This is a list of T cell receptor beta chains from one sample in a study of blood T cells in healthy people across ages. MiXCR, run by TCRdb on the 5' RACE reads, gives a single entry per CDR3 protein. The sample records about 620,000 distinct CDR3 sequences, about 50% being singletons. The sample taken for sequencing was blood. Source of these receptors: a woman of 80 years or more in good health. Both conserved end residues are part of each CDR3. Each record gives: V gene, J gene, clone size, D gene, CDR3 DNA, CDR3 protein. The D gene is left open where the match is weak. Some rows mark clone size as missing; the rest say once, few, many or name a class of expanded clone.

>TRBV6-6|TRBJ1-6|.|TRBD1
TGTGCCAGCAGCCCGACAGGGGAGTATAATTCACCCCTCCACTTT
CASSPTGEYNSPLHF
>TRBV3-1|TRBJ2-7|.|TRBD1
TGTGCCAGCAGCTACGACAGGGCCTCCTACGAGCAGTACTTC
CASSYDRASYEQYF
>TRBV20-1|TRBJ2-7|many|.
TGCAGTGCTAGAGCGACCAGGGACGAGCAGTACTTC
CSARATRDEQYF
>TRBV9|TRBJ2-5|.|.
TGTGCCAGCAGCGTAGCTACAGGGCAGCAGCCTCAAGAGACCCAGTACTTC
CASSVATGQQPQETQYF
>TRBV5-1|TRBJ2-3|.|TRBD1
TGCGCCAGCAGTCAAAGACAGGGGGCGCGATTAGATACGCAGTATTTT
CASSQRQGARLDTQYF
>TRBV20-1|TRBJ2-7|.|.
TGCAGTGCTAGAGGGTCGGCAGGGGTCTACTCTTACGAGCAGTACTTC
CSARGSAGVYSYEQYF
>TRBV28|TRBJ1-2|.|.
TGTGCCAGCACCCCTGGGCACCGCTATGGCTACACCTTC
CASTPGHRYGYTF
>TRBV4-2|TRBJ2-1|.|.
TGTGCCAGCAGCCAAGCCCGGGAGCGATACAATGAGCAGTTCTTC
CASSQARERYNEQFF
>TRBV20-1|TRBJ2-5|.|.
TGCAGTGCCGCAAGGGTCCTCCCCCAAGAGACCCAGTACTTC
CSAARVLPQETQYF
>TRBV18|TRBJ2-3|many|.
TGTGCCAGCTCACTAGCGGCATATGATACGCAGTATTTT
CASSLAAYDTQYF
>TRBV10-3|TRBJ2-3|.|.
TGTGCCATCAGTGACCTAGGAGGCACAGATACGCAGTATTTT
CAISDLGGTDTQYF
>TRBV20-1|TRBJ2-7|.|TRBD1
TGCAGTGCTACTGGGGGTGGGACAGACTACGAGCAGTACTTC
CSATGGGTDYEQYF
>TRBV6-6|TRBJ2-5|.|TRBD2
TGTGCCAGCAGCACGAAGAAGGGACTAGCGCTGGTAGAGACCCAGTACTTC
CASSTKKGLALVETQYF
>TRBV7-2|TRBJ1-2|many|.
TGTGCCAGCAGCTTCGGCGGACTCTATGGCTACACCTTC
CASSFGGLYGYTF
>TRBV12-3/TRBV12-4|TRBJ2-4|.|.
TGTGCCAGCAGTTCAGGGAGTCTAGCCAAAAACATTCAGTACTTC
CASSSGSLAKNIQYF
>TRBV2|TRBJ2-7|few|.
TGTGCCAGCAGTGAGTCGGCCCTGAGATACGAGCAGTACTTC
CASSESALRYEQYF
>TRBV5-1|TRBJ2-1|many|TRBD2
TGCGCCAGCAGCTTGGGAGCGGGAGTGGGCCATGAGCAGTTCTTC
CASSLGAGVGHEQFF
>TRBV20-1|TRBJ2-4|.|.
TGCAGTGCTCCTGCTCTGTTAGCCAAAAACATTCAGTACTTC
CSAPALLAKNIQYF
>TRBV18|TRBJ2-3|many|.
TGTGCCAGCTCACCCGCTGGACATGATGCGCAGTATTTT
CASSPAGHDAQYF
>TRBV27|TRBJ2-1|many|.
TGTGCCAGCAGTTTAATGCGGGGAGGTGAGCAGTTCTTC
CASSLMRGGEQFF
>TRBV29-1|TRBJ2-5|many|.
TGCAGCGTTGAAACAGGGTCAGAGACCCAGTACTTC
CSVETGSETQYF
>TRBV6-6|TRBJ1-2|.|.
TGTGTCACAGCTGGGACTAACTATGGCTACACCTTC
CVTAGTNYGYTF
>TRBV5-1|TRBJ2-2|.|TRBD1
TGCGCCAGCAGCCCCACAGGGGACGCAAACACCGGGGAGCTGTTTTTT
CASSPTGDANTGELFF
>TRBV6-2/TRBV6-3|TRBJ2-1|.|.
TGTGCCAGCAGTTACGAGGGCACTAGGCCGCGCAATGAGCAGTTCTTC
CASSYEGTRPRNEQFF
>TRBV12-3/TRBV12-4|TRBJ1-2|.|TRBD1
TGTGCCAGCAGTGGCGGTGCAGGGGGCGCTGGAGGCTACACCTTC
CASSGGAGGAGGYTF
>TRBV5-1|TRBJ2-1|.|.
TGCGCCAGCACCCGGGGCGAAAGCTCCTACAATGAGCAGTTCTTC
CASTRGESSYNEQFF
>TRBV28|TRBJ2-7|many|TRBD1
TGTGCCAGCCAGAGAAACAGGGGCGAGCAGTACTTC
CASQRNRGEQYF
>TRBV20-1|TRBJ2-3|.|.
TGCAGCGCTAGAGAAGAGACTAGGGGGACAGATACGCAGTATTTT
CSAREETRGTDTQYF
>TRBV5-1|TRBJ2-3|many|TRBD2
TGCGCCAGCAGGAGGACTAGCGTTAGCACAGATACGCAGTATTTT
CASRRTSVSTDTQYF
>TRBV5-1|TRBJ2-2|few|.
TGCGCCAGCAGCTTAAATCGGAACACCGGGGAGCTGTTTTTT
CASSLNRNTGELFF
>TRBV7-9|TRBJ2-3|.|.
TGTGCCGGCAGCTCAATTCTCCCCGGGACCCCGAAGGTAGATACGCAGTATTTT
CAGSSILPGTPKVDTQYF
>TRBV20-1|TRBJ1-5|.|TRBD1
TGCAGTGCTAAGGGACAGGTGGATCAGCCCCAGCATTTT
CSAKGQVDQPQHF
>TRBV27|TRBJ2-1|.|TRBD1
TGTACCAGCAGTTTCCCGGGACAGGGATACAATGAGCAGTTCTTC
CTSSFPGQGYNEQFF
>TRBV5-1|TRBJ2-7|.|.
TGCGCCACGGCCCAGGACAGCCCATACTACGAGCAGTACTTC
CATAQDSPYYEQYF
>TRBV24-1|TRBJ2-5|many|.
TGTGCCACCAGTGCCCTTCAGGGGAAGGGGGAGACCCAGTACTTC
CATSALQGKGETQYF
>TRBV3-1|TRBJ2-4|few|.
TGTGCCAGCAGCCCCAGGGGCGGTGGTGCCAAAAACATTCAGTACTTC
CASSPRGGGAKNIQYF
>TRBV12-3/TRBV12-4|TRBJ2-3|.|TRBD2
TGTGCCAGCAGCCGCGGGACTAGCGCCCTTCCAGATACGCAGTATTTT
CASSRGTSALPDTQYF
>TRBV28|TRBJ1-2|many|.
TGTGCCAGCAGCCCAGCGGGGGAAAGTGTTGGCTACACCTTC
CASSPAGESVGYTF
>TRBV29-1|TRBJ2-3|many|.
TGCAGCGTTAGACGACAAACAGATACGCAGTATTTT
CSVRRQTDTQYF
>TRBV6-6|TRBJ1-6|.|.
TGTGCCAGCAGGAGTTGGGGGGCCCCTTCCTATAATTCACCCCTCCACTTT
CASRSWGAPSYNSPLHF
>TRBV7-2|TRBJ2-7|.|TRBD1
TGTGCCAGCAGCTTACTGGACAGGGGGAAACGGGGCGAGCAGTACTTC
CASSLLDRGKRGEQYF
>TRBV2|TRBJ2-1|many|.
TGTGCCAGCAGTGTGGACAGTTCCTACAATGAGCAGTTCTTC
CASSVDSSYNEQFF
>TRBV7-3|TRBJ2-3|.|TRBD2
TGTGCCAGCAGCTCGGGACTAGCGGGGGATACGCAGTATTTT
CASSSGLAGDTQYF
>TRBV6-6|TRBJ2-3|many|.
TGTGCCAGCTCGAGGGTTGCTACTTTAACAGATACGCAGTATTTT
CASSRVATLTDTQYF
>TRBV27|TRBJ1-5|.|.
TGTGCCAGCTCTAGGGGGCATTTT
CASSRGHF
>TRBV12-3/TRBV12-4|TRBJ2-1|.|TRBD2
TGTGCCAGCACCATCAAACCGGGACTAGACTTTGAGCAGTTCTTC
CASTIKPGLDFEQFF